The clone carrying this T cell receptor (beta chain) appeared a few times. The source of the sample is a study of cytomegalovirus exposure and HLA in healthy donors. Germline assignment: CDR1 SGHNT and CDR2 YENEEA. J lost 5 bases, V lost 6 bases, and 8 bases had no gene match. This CDR3 is 14 amino acids long. The PCR was carried out with 60 Vbeta primers and 13 Jbeta primers. Method: immunoSEQ multiplex PCR; TCRdb's copy keeps in-frame clones and lacks some. This sample yields roughly 100,000 clones, of which roughly a tenth are seen a single time; around 5% belongs to the top ten. The rearrangement links TRBV11-3 to TRBJ1-1; 8 nucleotides match TRBD1. Sequenced sample: PBMCs. The source of this sequence is a man aged 45-60 years in good health and CMV-seropositive. The CDR3 loop is CASRFDRGGTEAFF. The CDR3 DNA sequence: TGTGCCAGCAGGTTCGACAGGGGAGGAACTGAAGCTTTCTTT. The variable domain in full, completed from reference TRBV11-3 and TRBJ1-1, reads EAGVVQSPRYKIIEKKQPVAFWCNPISGHNTLYWYLQNLGQGPELLIRYENEEAVDDSQLPKDRFSAERLKGVDSTLKIQPAELGDSAVYLCASRFDRGGTEAFFGQGTRLTVV.